Described below is a single T cell receptor (beta chain) sequence and its context. As yet, its antigen is unknown. Looked up from germline, CDR1 is DFQATT and CDR2 is SNEGSKA (reference sequence). CDR3 length: 17 residues. Each TRB cDNA library was prepared by 5' RACE (with UMI labels). TCRdb reprocessed the 5' RACE reads and keeps a single row for each CDR3 protein, giving no DNA. The sample includes 50,000 or so distinct CDR3 sequences. This specimen comes from a study of CXCR3-negative and CXCR3-positive naive CD8 T cells. General observations from the study: Diversity was high in both naive subsets and much lower in memory cells. CXCR3-positive naive cells carried more hydrophobic TRB CDR3s than CXCR3-negative ones.

The chain combines TRBV20-1 with TRBJ1-1; as DNA is missing, the TRBD1 call by TCRdb cannot be tested. Sequencing input: naive CXCR3+ CD8+ T cells from blood. Described subset: CD45RO-CCR7+CD27+CD95- naive CD8+ T cells expressing CXCR3 (TNR3+). This clonotype originated in a human donor in good health. Some clones in this sample may be carry-over from other donors' samples. Here the CDR3 reads CSARGGRTGPRGTEAFF.